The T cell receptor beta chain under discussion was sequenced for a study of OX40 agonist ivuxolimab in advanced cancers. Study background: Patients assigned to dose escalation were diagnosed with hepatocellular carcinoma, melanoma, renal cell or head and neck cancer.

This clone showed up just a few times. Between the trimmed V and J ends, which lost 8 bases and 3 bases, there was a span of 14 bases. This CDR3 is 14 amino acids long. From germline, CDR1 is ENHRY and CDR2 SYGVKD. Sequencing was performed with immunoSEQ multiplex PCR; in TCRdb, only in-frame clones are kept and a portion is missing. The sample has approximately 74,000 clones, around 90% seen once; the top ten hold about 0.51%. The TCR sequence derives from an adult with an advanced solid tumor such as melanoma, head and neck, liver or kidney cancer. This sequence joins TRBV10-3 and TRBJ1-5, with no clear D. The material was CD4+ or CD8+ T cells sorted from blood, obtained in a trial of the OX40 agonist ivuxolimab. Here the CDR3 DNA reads TGTGCCATCGGAGCCGGAAAAAACAATCAGCCCCAGCATTTT. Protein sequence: CAIGAGKNNQPQHF.